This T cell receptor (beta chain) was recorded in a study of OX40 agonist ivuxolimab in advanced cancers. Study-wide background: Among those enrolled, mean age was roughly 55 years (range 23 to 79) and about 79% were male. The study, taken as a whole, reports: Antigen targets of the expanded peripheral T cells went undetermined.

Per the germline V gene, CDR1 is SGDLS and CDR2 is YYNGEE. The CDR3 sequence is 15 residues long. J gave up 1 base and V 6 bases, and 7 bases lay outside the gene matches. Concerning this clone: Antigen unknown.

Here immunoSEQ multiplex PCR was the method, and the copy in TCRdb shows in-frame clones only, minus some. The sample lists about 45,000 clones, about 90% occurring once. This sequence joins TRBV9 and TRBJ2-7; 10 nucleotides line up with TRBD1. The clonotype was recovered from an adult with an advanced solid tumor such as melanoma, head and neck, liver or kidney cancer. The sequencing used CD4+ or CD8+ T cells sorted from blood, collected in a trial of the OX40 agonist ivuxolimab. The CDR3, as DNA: TGTGCCAGCACCGAAGGGACAGGGGAGTCCTACGAGCAGTACTTC. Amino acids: CASTEGTGESYEQYF.